This note documents a single TCR beta chain sequence. The sample belongs to a study of blood T cells in healthy people across ages. The second PCR ran 7 to 11 cycles with a sample-barcoded 5' primer and J-beta primers. Each TCR beta cDNA got a 12-nucleotide random molecular identifier. TCRdb reprocessed the 5' RACE reads via MiXCR and lists one record per CDR3 protein. The sample carries 850,000 to 1,300,000 distinct CDR3 sequences, 35% to 55% recorded once. No fewer than 5.5 micrograms of total RNA were isolated from every sample. Germline CDR1 is MNHEY and CDR2 is SVGEGT. J lost 3 bases, V lost 6 bases, and 9 bases had no gene match. This CDR3 has 16 amino acids.

The sequenced material came from blood. The receptor comes from a woman in her sixties or seventies in good health. This sequence joins TRBV6-2 or TRBV6-3 and TRBJ2-7; 12 positions match TRBD2. The chain's CDR3 is CASSSPTSGSNYEQYF. CDR3 coding DNA: TGTGCCAGCAGCAGCCCGACTAGCGGGAGTAACTACGAGCAGTACTTC.